Below are 8 T cell receptor beta chains sequenced from a single sample in a study of cytomegalovirus exposure and HLA in healthy donors (dated by TCRdb to between 2016 and 2019). The library relied on the immunoSEQ multiplex PCR assay. The multiplex PCR relied on a mix of 60 forward primers for TCR Vbeta segments and 13 reverse primers for TCR Jbeta segments. As stored in TCRdb, this immuneACCESS dataset retains in-frame rearrangements with V and J assigned. A fraction of the clones does not appear; measured against another copy, unresolved V genes explain less than half of the discrepancy, and the remainder lacks a known reason. Counted in this sample were about 180,000 clones; around four fifths of them appeared once. 3.7% of the sample belongs to the ten largest clones. Sequencing input: PBMCs. These receptors all come from a woman aged 60 to 75 in good health and CMV-seropositive.

This chain connects TRBV7-2 to TRBJ1-2, with 9 bases aligning to TRBD1. This CDR3 is built from 15 residues. The V gene end was trimmed by 1 base and the J gene end by 8 bases; junction bases not matched to a gene: 8. Germline CDR1 and CDR2: SGHTA and FQGNSA. CDR3 DNA: TGTGCCAGCAGCTTAGACGCACAGGGGGCGGGAGGCTACACCTTC. It yields the protein CASSLDAQGAGGYTF.

This clone was detected a few times. The chain has TRBV19 and TRBJ2-2; TRBD1 is a possible D gene (6 bases). Looked up from germline, CDR1 is LNHDA and CDR2 is SQIVND (reference sequence). The CDR3 loop spans 13 amino acids. The V gene lost 5 bases and the J gene lost 6 bases, with 10 bases spanning the gap. CDR3 protein: CASSVRGAGELFF. In nucleotides, the CDR3 is TGTGCCAGTAGTGTCAGGGGTGCCGGGGAGCTGTTTTTT.

This chain joins TRBV28 and TRBJ2-1; 9 nucleotides match TRBD1. With 5 bases clipped from V and 7 bases from J, the junction kept 12 bases outside the gene matches. The CDR3 contains 16 residues. Germline values: CDR1 MDHEN, CDR2 SYDVKM. For the CDR3, the DNA is TGTGCCAGCAGTACCTGGACAGGGGAAGCATCAAATGAGCAGTTCTTC. Residues: CASSTWTGEASNEQFF.

Only one count was recorded for this clone. The rearrangement uses TRBV5-1 and TRBJ2-5, with a possible D match to TRBD2 (6 bases). CDR3 length: 16 residues. V was pared by 1 base and J by 3 bases, with 16 bases between. Germline V lookup: CDR1 SGHRS, CDR2 YFSETQ. The CDR3 coding sequence is TGCGCCAGCAGCTTGTCCCTCTCTAGCGTCGAAGAGACCCAGTACTTC. Its translation is CASSLSLSSVEETQYF.

V usage is TRBV13 and J usage is TRBJ2-1, with TRBD2 matching 11 bases. V shed 8 bases and J 2 bases; nucleotides not matched to a gene: 2. Germline-derived CDR1 and CDR2 are PRHDT and FYEKMQ (reference sequence). The CDR3 loop spans 14 amino acids. The CDR3 sequence is CASASGRPYNEQFF. CDR3 in DNA: TGTGCCAGCGCTAGCGGGAGGCCCTACAATGAGCAGTTCTTC.

The chain joins TRBV5-4 to TRBJ2-7, with 9 bases aligning to TRBD2. Germline V gives CDR1 SGHNT, CDR2 YYREEE (reference sequence). The CDR3 length is 15 residues. J lost 5 bases, V lost 2 bases, and 8 bases had no gene match. CDR3 sequence reads: CASSFLAGEGNEQYF. In DNA form, the CDR3 reads TGTGCCAGCAGCTTTTTAGCGGGAGAAGGTAACGAGCAGTACTTC.

The chain joins TRBV11-1 to TRBJ1-1; 7 bases are shared with TRBD1. Germline CDR1 and CDR2: SGHAT and FQDESV (reference sequence). This CDR3 has 16 amino acids. V was pared by 6 bases and J by 2 bases, with 12 bases of the junction left unmatched. The chain's CDR3 is CASRLRKGQINTEAFF. As DNA, the CDR3 is TGTGCCAGCAGGCTTAGGAAGGGACAGATAAACACTGAAGCTTTCTTT.

The chain links TRBV27 to TRBJ1-6; D is perhaps TRBD1 (5 bases). V was shortened by 6 bases and J by 7 bases, with 13 bases between the two germline ends. The CDR3 loop spans 14 amino acids. Germline CDR1 and CDR2: MNHEY and SMNVEV (reference sequence). Written as DNA, the CDR3 is TGTGCCAGCAGCTCTTGGGAGGGGAATTCACCCCTCCACTTT. Protein: CASSSWEGNSPLHF.